This TCR beta chain emerged from a study of T cell responses to AZD1222 COVID-19 vaccine. Study conclusions and caveats: Most donors were white British and more were female, and clonal diversity was possibly underestimated. Dominant at 160-218 and 743-854, vaccine-associated CD4 TCRs also spanned spike. The study sampled repertoires only after the peak T cell response.

Measured with immunoSEQ multiplex PCR; TCRdb has only the in-frame clones, and not every one. The repertoire holds over 150,000 clones, with 90% as singletons. V was clipped by 6 bases and J by 0 bases; unmatched bases: 2. This CDR3 region has 14 residues. CDR1 and CDR2 from the germline V gene are MNHEY and SVGEGT. About this clone: What it binds is not known.

The chain couples TRBV6-2 or TRBV6-3 to TRBJ2-3; TRBD2 agrees at 8 bases. This specimen was peripheral blood, taken on day 0 of AZD1222 vaccination. The sequence came from an adult in good health. The CDR3: CASSGGASTDTQYF. CDR3 DNA: TGTGCCAGCAGCGGGGGGGCTAGCACAGATACGCAGTATTTT.